Listed here are 20 T cell receptor beta chains from one sample, sequenced in a study of vaccination and CD4 T cells after COVID-19. Sequenced with the Oncomine TCR Beta short-read assay was DNA taken from cultured CD4+ T cells. From the PCR reads, TCRdb called clonotypes with MiXCR, one entry per CDR3 protein. Of about 3,900 distinct CDR3 sequences listed, 70% to 80% were seen once; the top ten hold around 35%. No antigen has been identified for these receptors. Treatment meaning: roughly ten-day PBMC culture with coronavirus spike peptide pools or control peptides (ViraFEST assay). The sample consisted of CD4+ T cells from blood, cultured in vitro. Receptors were obtained from a human donor who had recovered from COVID-19.

The rearrangement links TRBV20-1 to TRBJ2-3; D gene uncertain. The V gene's germline CDR1 is DFQATT and CDR2 SNEGSKA (reference sequence). This CDR3 contains 14 residues. The V gene lost 0 bases and the J gene lost 2 bases, with 9 bases spanning the gap. DNA for the CDR3: TGCAGTGCTAGAGATCCAGATAACACAGATACGCAGTATTTT. This codes for CSARDPDNTDTQYF.

The chain uses TRBV18 and TRBJ2-6; D is uncertain. The germline CDR1 and CDR2 sequences are KGHSH and LQKENI. V was trimmed by 0 bases and J by 0 bases, leaving 3 bases between them. The CDR3 consists of 15 residues. CDR3 region: CASSPPDSGANVLTF. The CDR3 DNA reads as TGTGCCAGCTCACCACCGGACTCTGGGGCCAACGTCCTGACTTTC.

The chain carries TRBV27 and TRBJ1-1; a possible D gene is TRBD1 (6 bases). The CDR3 extends over 13 amino acids. V lost 3 bases, J lost 3 bases, and 8 bases lay in between. Germline CDR1 is MNHEY and CDR2 is SMNVEV (reference sequence). The CDR3 nucleotides read TGTGCCAGCAGTTTTCCAGGGGACACTGAAGCTTTCTTT. Translating it yields CASSFPGDTEAFF.

The V call is TRBV20-1, the J call TRBJ1-2; D possibly corresponds to TRBD1 (5 bases). V gave up 0 bases and J gave up 8 bases, with 10 bases separating them. The CDR3 sequence is 12 residues long. In germline, CDR1 is DFQATT, CDR2 SNEGSKA (reference sequence). The CDR3 region is CSARDLGDGYTF. The CDR3 DNA reads as TGCAGTGCTAGAGATTTGGGGGACGGCTACACCTTC.

This clonotype was found a few times. V usage is TRBV20-1 and J usage is TRBJ1-5, with a possible D match to TRBD1 (6 bases). CDR3 size: 12 residues. The germline CDR1 and CDR2 sequences are DFQATT and SNEGSKA (reference sequence). V was shortened by 6 bases and J by 5 bases, with 11 bases between the two germline ends. The CDR3 is CSAKEGDQPQHF. The CDR3 DNA sequence: TGCAGTGCAAAAGAGGGGGATCAGCCCCAGCATTTT.

V usage is TRBV6-1 and J usage is TRBJ2-6, with a tentative D call TRBD2 (5 bases). The CDR3 totals 19 residues. Germline CDR1 reads MNHNS; CDR2 reads SASEGT. Trimming took 0 bases from V and 4 from J, leaving 19 bases between them. CDR3 region: CASSEAMVGSAAGANVLTF. CDR3 DNA: TGTGCCAGCAGTGAAGCCATGGTTGGGAGCGCCGCCGGGGCCAACGTCCTGACTTTC.

The J gene is TRBJ1-2, the V gene TRBV6-5; D gene unclear. CDR3 size: 18 residues. CDR1 and CDR2 (germline): MNHEY, SVGAGI. Trimming cost V 0 bases and J 7 bases, with 24 bases left between them. CDR3 amino acids: CASSYSIRAGRHGGGYTF. For the CDR3, the DNA is TGTGCCAGCAGTTACTCGATTCGCGCAGGCCGCCATGGAGGTGGCTACACCTTC.

This clonotype has a single count. The chain has TRBV21-1 and TRBJ1-3; no DNA check was done on the table's D call, TRBD1. TRBV21-1 is a documented pseudogene. The CDR3 runs to 17 residues. The CDR3 sequence: CASSAWDRDGAGNTIYF. Written as DNA, the CDR3 is TGTGCCAGCAGCGCATGGGACAGGGACGGTGCTGGAAACACCATATATTTT.

The CDR3 bases are TGCAGCGTTGAAGGTAGGGTTACCCGGAACACTGAAGCTTTCTTT. It encodes CSVEGRVTRNTEAFF. The chain links TRBV29-1 to TRBJ1-1; D ambiguous. This CDR3 comprises 15 residues. Trimming stripped 1 base from V and 1 base from J, with 13 bases between. CDR1 is SQVTM and CDR2 is ANQGSEA in the germline V gene. Together with reference TRBV29-1 and TRBJ1-1, the CDR3 gives the full variable domain: SAVISQKPSRDICQRGTSLTIQCQVDSQVTMMFWYRQQPGQSLTLIATANQGSEATYESGFVIDKFPISRPNLTFSTLTVSNMSPEDSSIYLCSVEGRVTRNTEAFFGQGTRLTVV.

This sequence joins TRBV30 and TRBJ1-6, with a possible D match to TRBD1 (6 bases). Trimming left V 0 bases short and J 3 bases short, with 15 bases between. The CDR3 contains 17 residues. The germline V gene has CDR1 GTSNPN and CDR2 SVGIG (reference sequence). The CDR3, as DNA: TGTGCCTGGAGTGTACTCGGGGGGGCGAGCTATAATTCACCCCTCCACTTT. This translates into CAWSVLGGASYNSPLHF.

The chain links TRBV2 to TRBJ1-1; D might be TRBD1 (5 bases). The CDR3 length is 14 residues. Germline V gene sequence: CDR1 SNHLY, CDR2 FYNNEI. Trimming took 7 bases from V and 5 from J, leaving 17 bases between them. CDR3 coding DNA: TGTGCCAGCATGGGGGTAATGGTAGGGACTGAAGCTTTCTTT. It codes for CASMGVMVGTEAFF.

The chain recombines TRBV21-1 with TRBJ2-3; the DNA was not compared with TRBD2, the D call given in the table. TRBV21-1 is described as a pseudogene. This CDR3 region has 16 residues. CDR3 sequence: CASSKGTSGDTDTQYF. The DNA of the CDR3 is TGTGCCAGCAGCAAAGGGACTAGCGGGGACACAGATACGCAGTATTTT.

V is TRBV19 and J is TRBJ1-2, with D uncertain. Germline loops: CDR1 LNHDA, CDR2 SQIVND (reference sequence). Trimming took off 2 bases at V and 6 bases at J, with 7 bases between the two ends. This CDR3 is 12 amino acids long. The CDR3 region is CASSILANGYTF. The CDR3 nucleotides are TGTGCCAGTAGTATACTAGCGAATGGCTACACCTTC.

The V and J genes are TRBV20-1 and TRBJ1-5; D remains ambiguous. The CDR3 is 12 residues long. Germline CDR1 and CDR2: DFQATT and SNEGSKA (reference sequence). Trimming left V 5 bases short and J 4 bases short, with 9 bases between. CDR3 in DNA: TGCAGTGCTGATACAAGGAATCAGCCCCAGCATTTT. Translated: CSADTRNQPQHF.

The chain joins TRBV25-1 to TRBJ2-7; a possible D gene is TRBD1 (6 bases). Germline V CDR1 and CDR2: MGHDK, SYGVNS. This CDR3 comprises 13 residues. The V end was cut by 8 bases, the J end by 3 bases, with 14 bases between. The CDR3 here is CASERLGGYEQYF. The CDR3 DNA follows: TGTGCCAGCGAGCGCTTAGGGGGCTACGAGCAGTACTTC.

A few counts support this clonotype. This rearrangement joins TRBV20-1 to TRBJ1-5; 7 bases are a match to TRBD1. Germline CDR1 reads DFQATT; CDR2 reads SNEGSKA (reference sequence). The V segment lost 1 base and the J segment 6 bases; nucleotides outside the gene matches: 9. The CDR3 spans 15 residues. CDR3 coding DNA: TGCAGTGCTAGAGTGGCAGGGGGTCGGGGTCAGCCCCAGCATTTT. Amino acid sequence: CSARVAGGRGQPQHF.

This clonotype is hyperexpanded in the sample. The chain employs TRBV6-1 and TRBJ1-2; weak D call: TRBD1 (5 bases). Deletions cut 10 bases from V and 4 bases from J, with 22 bases between. The germline V gene encodes CDR1 MNHNS and CDR2 SASEGT. The CDR3 is 15 residues long. CDR3 coding DNA: TGTGCCACCCCCGGGACTGAAGTTGGTACCTATGGCTACACCTTC. Its protein product is CATPGTEVGTYGYTF.

This clonotype is large in the sample. The J gene is TRBJ1-1, the V gene TRBV2; D gene uncertain. Between the trimmed V and J ends, which lost 7 bases and 8 bases, there was a span of 14 bases. Germline values: CDR1 SNHLY, CDR2 FYNNEI. The CDR3 contains 12 residues. CDR3 sequence reads: CASTREVREAFF. In DNA form, the CDR3 reads TGTGCCAGCACACGGGAGGTCAGGGAAGCTTTCTTT. The full variable domain, rest sourced from reference TRBV2 and TRBJ1-1, is EPEVTQTPSHQVTQMGQEVILRCVPISNHLYFYWYRQILGQKVEFLVSFYNNEISEKSEIFDDQFSVERPDGSNFTLKIRSTKLEDSAMYFCASTREVREAFFGQGTRLTVV.

The sample holds a few counts of this clonotype. The chain recombines TRBV6-5 with TRBJ2-4, with 8 bases fitting TRBD1. In germline, CDR1 is MNHEY, CDR2 SVGAGI. The CDR3 loop spans 16 amino acids. Germline trimming cut 0 bases from V and 0 bases from J; bases unmatched to any gene: 1. The CDR3 sequence: CASSYSTGVAKNIQYF. Written as DNA, the CDR3 is TGTGCCAGCAGTTACTCGACAGGGGTAGCCAAAAACATTCAGTACTTC.

The V call is TRBV18, the J call TRBJ1-1; the D gene is possibly TRBD1 (5 bases). Germline-derived CDR1 and CDR2 are KGHSH and LQKENI. Deletions cut 1 base from V and 0 bases from J, with 12 bases between. CDR3 length: 16 amino acids. Written as DNA, the CDR3 is TGTGCCAGCTCACCACGTCTGGGGGAATTGAACACTGAAGCTTTCTTT. Translated: CASSPRLGELNTEAFF.